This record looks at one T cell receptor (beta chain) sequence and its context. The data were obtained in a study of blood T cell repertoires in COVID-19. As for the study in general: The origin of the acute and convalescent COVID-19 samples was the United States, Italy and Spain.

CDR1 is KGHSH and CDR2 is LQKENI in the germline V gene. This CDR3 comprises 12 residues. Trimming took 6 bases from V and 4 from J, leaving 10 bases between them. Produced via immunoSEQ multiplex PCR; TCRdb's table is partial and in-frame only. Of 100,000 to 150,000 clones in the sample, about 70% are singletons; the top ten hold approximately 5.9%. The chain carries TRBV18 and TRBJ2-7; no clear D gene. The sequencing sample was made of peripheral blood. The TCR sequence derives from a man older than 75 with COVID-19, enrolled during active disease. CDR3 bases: TGTGCCAGCTCCCTATCCGATTACGAGCAGTACTTC. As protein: CASSLSDYEQYF.